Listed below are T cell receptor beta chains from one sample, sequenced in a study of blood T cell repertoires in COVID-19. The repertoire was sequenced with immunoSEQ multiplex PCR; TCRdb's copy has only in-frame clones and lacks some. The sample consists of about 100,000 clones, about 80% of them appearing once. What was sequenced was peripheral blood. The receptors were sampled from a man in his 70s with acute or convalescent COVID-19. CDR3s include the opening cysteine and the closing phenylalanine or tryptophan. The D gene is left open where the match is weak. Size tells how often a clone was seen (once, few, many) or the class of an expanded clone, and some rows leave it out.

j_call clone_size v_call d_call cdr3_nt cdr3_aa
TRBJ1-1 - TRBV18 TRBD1 TGTGCCAGCTCACAGGGGGCGACGGAAACTGAAGCTTTCTTT CASSQGATETEAFF
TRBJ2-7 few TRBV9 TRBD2 TGTGCCAGCAGCGTTTCTCCTAGCGGGGACTACGAGCAGTACTTC CASSVSPSGDYEQYF
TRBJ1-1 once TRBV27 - TGTGCCAGCAGTGACCTCCCGGCGGGTGAAGCTTTCTTT CASSDLPAGEAFF
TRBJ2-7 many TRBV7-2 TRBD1 TGTGCCAGCAGCTTCGACAGGGTGTCCAACGAGCAGTACTTC CASSFDRVSNEQYF
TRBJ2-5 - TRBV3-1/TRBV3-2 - TGTGCCAGCAGCCAAGCTAGACAAGAGACCCAGTACTTC CASSQARQETQYF
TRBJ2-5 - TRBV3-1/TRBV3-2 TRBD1 TGTGCCAGCAGACTTGGGACAGGGGAAGAGACCCAGTACTTC CASRLGTGEETQYF
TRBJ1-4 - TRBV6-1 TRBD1 TGTGCCAGCAGTGACGGGACAGGGGTAGTTGAAAAACTGTTTTTT CASSDGTGVVEKLFF
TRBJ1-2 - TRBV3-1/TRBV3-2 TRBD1 TGTGCCAGCACGGGGTCCACAGGGGGCTATGGCTACACCTTC CASTGSTGGYGYTF
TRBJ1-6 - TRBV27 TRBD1 TGTGCCAGCAGTTTAACGGGACAGGGATGGTCACCCCTCCACTTT CASSLTGQGWSPLHF
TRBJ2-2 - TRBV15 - TGTGCCACCAGCAGACTACAGGAGAACACCGGGGAGCTGTTTTTT CATSRLQENTGELFF
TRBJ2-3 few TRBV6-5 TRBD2 TGTGCCAGCAGTACCCCGGGACTAGCGGTCCTTACGCAGTATTTT CASSTPGLAVLTQYF
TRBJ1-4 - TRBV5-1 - TGCGCCAGCAGCTTTGGTCTTAGGGGTGCCGTGCGCGGGGATAATGAAAAACTGTTTTTT CASSFGLRGAVRGDNEKLFF
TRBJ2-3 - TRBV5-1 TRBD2 TGCGCCAGCAGCTTGGAAGGACTAGCGGGGGGCATTAACACAGATACGCAGTATTTT CASSLEGLAGGINTDTQYF
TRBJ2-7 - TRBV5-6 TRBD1 TGTGCCAGCAGCCGGGACAGGAGCTCCTACGAGCAGTACTTC CASSRDRSSYEQYF
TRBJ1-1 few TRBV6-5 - TGTGCCAGCAGCATACAGGGCGCTGAAGCTTTCTTT CASSIQGAEAFF
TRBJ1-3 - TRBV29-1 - TGCAGCGCCTATCGCGGTGCCTCTGGAAACACCATATATTTT CSAYRGASGNTIYF
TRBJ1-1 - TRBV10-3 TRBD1 TGTGCCATCAAAAACGGACAGGGGGTTGGCACTGAAGCTTTCTTT CAIKNGQGVGTEAFF
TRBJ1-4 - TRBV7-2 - TGTGCCAGCAGCTCGGGTTTGACAGTTGCTAATGAAAAACTGTTTTTT CASSSGLTVANEKLFF
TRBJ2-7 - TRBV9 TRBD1 TGTGCCAGCAGCCCCCAGGGGGAGTACGAGCAGTACTTC CASSPQGEYEQYF
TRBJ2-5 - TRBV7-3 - TGTGCCACCGGGGTAAAGACCCAGTACTTC CATGVKTQYF
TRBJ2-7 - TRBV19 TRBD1 TGTGCCAGTAGTCCCGGACAGGGAGCTAAGGTCGAGTACTTC CASSPGQGAKVEYF
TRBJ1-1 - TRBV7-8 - TGTGCCAGCAAAGCAGGGAACACTGAAGCTTTCTTT CASKAGNTEAFF
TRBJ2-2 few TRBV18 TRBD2 TGTGCCAGCTCACTAGCGGGGGGACCGAACACCGGGGAGCTGTTTTTT CASSLAGGPNTGELFF
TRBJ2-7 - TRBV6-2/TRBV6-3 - TGTGCCAGCAGTTACTCGAGACAGGTCTACGAGCAGTACTTC CASSYSRQVYEQYF
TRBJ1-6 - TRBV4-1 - TGCGCCAGCAGCCAATCTACAGCAGGCAATAATTCACCCCTCCACTTT CASSQSTAGNNSPLHF
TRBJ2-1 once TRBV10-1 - TGCGCCAGCAGCGCCGGGTTTAGAGGGAATGAGCAGTTCTTC CASSAGFRGNEQFF
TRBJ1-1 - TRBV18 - TGTGCCAGCTCACCACGAGTGGTAGCGGGGACGGACACTGAAGCTTTCTTT CASSPRVVAGTDTEAFF
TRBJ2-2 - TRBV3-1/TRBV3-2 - TGTGCCAGCAGGGAGAGGAACACCGGGGAGCTGTTTTTT CASRERNTGELFF
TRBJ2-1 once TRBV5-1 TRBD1 TGCGCCAGCAGCTTGGTCGGACAGGGGATGGAGTTCTTC CASSLVGQGMEFF
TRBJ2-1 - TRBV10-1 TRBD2 TGCGCCAGCAGCCGGGCCTCGGGGGGTGAGCAGTTCTTC CASSRASGGEQFF
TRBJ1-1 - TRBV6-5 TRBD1 TGTGCCAGCGGGACAGGGCACGCTGAAGCTTTCTTT CASGTGHAEAFF
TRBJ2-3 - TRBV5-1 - TGCGCCAGCAGCTTGGATATCACTCCGGGACTTACCACAGATACGCAGTATTTT CASSLDITPGLTTDTQYF
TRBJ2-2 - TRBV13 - TGTGCCAGCAGCTTATTAAGTCAGGGTGCCACCGGGGAGCTGTTTTTT CASSLLSQGATGELFF
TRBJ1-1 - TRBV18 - TGTGCCAGCTCACCACTGAGCGACCCGGTCGGAGCTTTCTTT CASSPLSDPVGAFF
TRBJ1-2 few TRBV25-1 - TGTGCCAGCAGTGCCTCCTCTCATGGCTACACCTTC CASSASSHGYTF
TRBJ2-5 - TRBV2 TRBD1 TGTGCCAGCAGTGTCCAGACAGGGGTCGAGACCCAGTACTTC CASSVQTGVETQYF
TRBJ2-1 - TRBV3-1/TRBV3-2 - TGTGCCAGCAGCCCCCGGGTCTCGAAAAATGAGCAGTTCTTC CASSPRVSKNEQFF
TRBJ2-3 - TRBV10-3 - TGTGCCATCAGTGAGCGAGCGGGCACTAGCACAGATACGCAGTATTTT CAISERAGTSTDTQYF
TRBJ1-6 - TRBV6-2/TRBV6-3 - TGTGCCAGCAGCCTCCCTGTGACAGATAATTCACCCCTCCACTTT CASSLPVTDNSPLHF
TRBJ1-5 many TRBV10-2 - TGCGCCAGCAGTGACAGCCGACCGTCCAGGGGGCCCCAGCATTTT CASSDSRPSRGPQHF
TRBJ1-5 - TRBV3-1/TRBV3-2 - TGTGCCAGCAGCCATTCCCAGGGGAATCAGCCCCAGCATTTT CASSHSQGNQPQHF
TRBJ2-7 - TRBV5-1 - TGCGCCAGCAGCTTAACCCCAGGGGTCGACGAGCAGTACTTC CASSLTPGVDEQYF